This T cell receptor (beta chain) was sequenced during a study of PD-1 blockade in classical Hodgkin lymphoma. This table comes from immunoSEQ multiplex PCR, and its TCRdb copy is limited to in-frame clones, with some not included. There are about 18,000 clones in the sample; 83% occur only once, and roughly 14% lies in the top ten. Time point here: cycle 4 day 1 (C4D1), after six to seven weeks of nivolumab. Relapse was seen in all patients after autologous stem cell transplantation, and brentuximab vedotin exposure was variable. The CDR3 runs 15 residues. V lost 4 bases to trimming and J lost 1 base; unmatched junction nucleotides: 5. The germline V gene has CDR1 SGHRS and CDR2 YFSETQ.

V and J are TRBV5-1 and TRBJ1-1, with TRBD1 identical over 9 bases. The sequence derives from a human donor with classical Hodgkin lymphoma. Sequencing used peripheral blood mononuclear cells (PBMCs), obtained before the fourth cycle of nivolumab. CDR3 DNA sequence: TGCGCCAGCAGCCCCCGGACAGGGGAGAACACTGAAGCTTTCTTT. Translating it yields CASSPRTGENTEAFF.